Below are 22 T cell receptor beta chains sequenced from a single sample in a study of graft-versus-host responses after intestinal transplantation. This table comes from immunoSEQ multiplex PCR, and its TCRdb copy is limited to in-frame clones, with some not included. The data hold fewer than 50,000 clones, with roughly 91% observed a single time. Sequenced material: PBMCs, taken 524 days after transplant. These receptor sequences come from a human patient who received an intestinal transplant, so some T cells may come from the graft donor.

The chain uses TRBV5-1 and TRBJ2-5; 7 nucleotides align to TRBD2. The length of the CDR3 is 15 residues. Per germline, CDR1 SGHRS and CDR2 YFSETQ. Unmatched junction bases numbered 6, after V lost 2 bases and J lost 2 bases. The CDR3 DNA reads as TGCGCCAGCAGCTTCGGGGGAGGGCCACAAGAGACCCAGTACTTC. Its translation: CASSFGGGPQETQYF.

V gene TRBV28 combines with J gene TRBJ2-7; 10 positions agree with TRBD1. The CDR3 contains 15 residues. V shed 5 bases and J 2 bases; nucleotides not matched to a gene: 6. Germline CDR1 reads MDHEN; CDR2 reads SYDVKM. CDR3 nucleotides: TGTGCCAGCAGTGATCCGGGACAGGGGACCTACGAGCAGTACTTC. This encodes CASSDPGQGTYEQYF.

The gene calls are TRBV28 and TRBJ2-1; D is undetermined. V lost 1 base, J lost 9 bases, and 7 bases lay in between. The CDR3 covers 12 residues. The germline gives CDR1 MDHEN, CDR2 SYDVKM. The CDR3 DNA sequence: TGTGCCAGCAGTTTATCGGGTAGTGAGCAGTTCTTC. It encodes CASSLSGSEQFF.

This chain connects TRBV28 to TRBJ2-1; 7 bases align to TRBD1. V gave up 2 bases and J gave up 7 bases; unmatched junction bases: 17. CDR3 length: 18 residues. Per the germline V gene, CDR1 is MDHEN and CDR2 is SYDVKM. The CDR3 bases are TGTGCCAGCAGTTTAGGTGCACAGGGGCGCGGGCAAAAAAATGAGCAGTTCTTC. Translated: CASSLGAQGRGQKNEQFF.

CDR3 sequence: CASSPTSGNYGYTF. The DNA of the CDR3 is TGTGCCAGCAGCCCAACCTCAGGGAACTATGGCTACACCTTC. The chain is built from TRBV7-8 and TRBJ1-2; a possible D gene is TRBD1 (5 bases). This CDR3 region has 14 residues. Germline loops: CDR1 SGHVS, CDR2 FQNEAQ. The V end lost 5 bases, the J end lost 2 bases, and 12 bases lay between the germline ends.

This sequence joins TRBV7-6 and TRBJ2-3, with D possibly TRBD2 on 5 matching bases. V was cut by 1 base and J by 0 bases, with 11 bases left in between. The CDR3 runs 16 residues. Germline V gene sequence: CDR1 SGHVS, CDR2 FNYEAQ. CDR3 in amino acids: CASSLGTLASTDTQYF. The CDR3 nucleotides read TGTGCCAGCAGCTTAGGGACTTTAGCTAGCACAGATACGCAGTATTTT.

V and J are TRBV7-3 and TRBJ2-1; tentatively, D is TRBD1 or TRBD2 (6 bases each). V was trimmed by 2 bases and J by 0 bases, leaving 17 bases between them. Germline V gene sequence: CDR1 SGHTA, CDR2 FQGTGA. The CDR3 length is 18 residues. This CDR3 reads CASSLRGPLGSSYNEQFF. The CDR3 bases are TGTGCCAGCAGCTTACGGGGGCCCTTAGGGAGCTCCTACAATGAGCAGTTCTTC. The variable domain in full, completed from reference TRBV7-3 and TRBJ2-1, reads GAGVSQTPSNKVTEKGKYVELRCDPISGHTALYWYRQSLGQGPEFLIYFQGTGAADDSGLPNDRFFAVRPEGSVSTLKIQRTERGDSAVYLCASSLRGPLGSSYNEQFFGPGTRLTVL.

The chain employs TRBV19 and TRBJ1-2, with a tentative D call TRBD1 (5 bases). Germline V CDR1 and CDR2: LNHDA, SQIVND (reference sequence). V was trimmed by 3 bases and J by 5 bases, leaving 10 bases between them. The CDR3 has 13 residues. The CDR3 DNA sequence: TGTGCCAGTAGTATTGAACAGGATTATGGCTACACCTTC. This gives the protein CASSIEQDYGYTF.

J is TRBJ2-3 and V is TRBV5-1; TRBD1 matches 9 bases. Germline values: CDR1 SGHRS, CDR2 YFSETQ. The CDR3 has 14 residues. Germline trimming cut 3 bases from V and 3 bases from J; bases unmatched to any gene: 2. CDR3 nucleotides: TGCGCCAGCAGCTCGACAGGGGGGACAGATACGCAGTATTTT. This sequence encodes CASSSTGGTDTQYF. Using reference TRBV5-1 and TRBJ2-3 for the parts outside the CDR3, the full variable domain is KAGVTQTPRYLIKTRGQQVTLSCSPISGHRSVSWYQQTPGQGLQFLFEYFSETQRNKGNFPGRFSGRQFSNSRSEMNVSTLELGDSALYLCASSSTGGTDTQYFGPGTRLTVL.

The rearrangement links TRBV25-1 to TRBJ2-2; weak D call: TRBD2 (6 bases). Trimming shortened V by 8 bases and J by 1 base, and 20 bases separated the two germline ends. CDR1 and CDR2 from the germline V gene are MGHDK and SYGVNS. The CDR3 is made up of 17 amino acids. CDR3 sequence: CASGSPWAGRNTGELFF. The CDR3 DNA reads TGTGCCAGCGGTTCCCCATGGGCGGGGAGGAACACCGGGGAGCTGTTTTTT.

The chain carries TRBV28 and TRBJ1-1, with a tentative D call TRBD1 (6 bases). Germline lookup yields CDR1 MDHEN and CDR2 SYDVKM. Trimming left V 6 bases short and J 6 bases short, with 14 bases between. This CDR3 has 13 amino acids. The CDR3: CASRVIGGSEAFF. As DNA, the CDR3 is TGTGCCAGCAGGGTAATTGGGGGCTCTGAAGCTTTCTTT.

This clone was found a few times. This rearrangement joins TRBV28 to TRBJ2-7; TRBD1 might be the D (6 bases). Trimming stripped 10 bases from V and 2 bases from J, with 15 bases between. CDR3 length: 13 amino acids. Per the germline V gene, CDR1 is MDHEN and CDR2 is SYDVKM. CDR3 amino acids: CATQTTGTYEQYF. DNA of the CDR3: TGTGCCACCCAAACAACAGGGACCTACGAGCAGTACTTC.

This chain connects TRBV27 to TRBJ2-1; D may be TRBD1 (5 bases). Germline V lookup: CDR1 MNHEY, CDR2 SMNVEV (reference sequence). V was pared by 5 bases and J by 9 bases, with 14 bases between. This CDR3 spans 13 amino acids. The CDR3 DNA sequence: TGTGCCAGCAGTGACGGCGACAGTGGTGAGCAGTTCTTC. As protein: CASSDGDSGEQFF.

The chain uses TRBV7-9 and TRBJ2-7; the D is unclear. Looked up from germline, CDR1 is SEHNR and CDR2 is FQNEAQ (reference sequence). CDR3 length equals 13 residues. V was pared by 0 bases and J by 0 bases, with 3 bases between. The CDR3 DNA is TGTGCCAGCAGCTTAGCCAGCTCCTACGAGCAGTACTTC. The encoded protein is CASSLASSYEQYF.

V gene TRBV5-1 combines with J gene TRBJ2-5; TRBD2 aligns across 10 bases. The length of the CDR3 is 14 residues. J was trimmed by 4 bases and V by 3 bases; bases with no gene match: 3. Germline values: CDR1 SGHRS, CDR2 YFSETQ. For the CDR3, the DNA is TGCGCCAGCAGCTCCGGGACTAGCGCAGAGACCCAGTACTTC. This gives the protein CASSSGTSAETQYF.

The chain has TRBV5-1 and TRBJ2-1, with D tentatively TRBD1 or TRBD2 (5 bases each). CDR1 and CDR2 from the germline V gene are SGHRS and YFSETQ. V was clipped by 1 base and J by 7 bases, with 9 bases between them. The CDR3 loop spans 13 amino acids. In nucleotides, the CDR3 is TGCGCCAGCAGCTTGTCCGAGGGGAATGAGCAGTTCTTC. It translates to CASSLSEGNEQFF.

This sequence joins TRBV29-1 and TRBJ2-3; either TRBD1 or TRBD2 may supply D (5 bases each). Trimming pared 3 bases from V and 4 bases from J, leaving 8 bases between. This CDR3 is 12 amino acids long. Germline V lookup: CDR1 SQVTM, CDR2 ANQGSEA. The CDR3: CSVERGADTQYF. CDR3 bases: TGCAGCGTTGAGAGGGGCGCAGATACGCAGTATTTT.

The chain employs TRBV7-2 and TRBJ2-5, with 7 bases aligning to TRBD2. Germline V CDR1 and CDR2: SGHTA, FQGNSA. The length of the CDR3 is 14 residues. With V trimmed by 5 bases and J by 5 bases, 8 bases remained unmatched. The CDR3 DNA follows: TGTGCCAGCAGCCCTAGCGGTGGTCGGGAGACCCAGTACTTC. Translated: CASSPSGGRETQYF.

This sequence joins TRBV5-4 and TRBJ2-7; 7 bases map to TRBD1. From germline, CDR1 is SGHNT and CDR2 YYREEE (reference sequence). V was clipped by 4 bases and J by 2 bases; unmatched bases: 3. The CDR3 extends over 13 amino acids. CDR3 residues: CASSPGTAYEQYF. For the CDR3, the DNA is TGTGCCAGCAGCCCAGGGACAGCCTACGAGCAGTACTTC.

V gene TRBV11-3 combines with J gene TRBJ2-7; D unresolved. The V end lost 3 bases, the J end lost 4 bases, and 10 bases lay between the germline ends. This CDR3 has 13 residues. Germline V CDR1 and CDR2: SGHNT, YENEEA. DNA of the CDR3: TGTGCCAGCAGCTTGGTGCCTACATACGAGCAGTACTTC. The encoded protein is CASSLVPTYEQYF.

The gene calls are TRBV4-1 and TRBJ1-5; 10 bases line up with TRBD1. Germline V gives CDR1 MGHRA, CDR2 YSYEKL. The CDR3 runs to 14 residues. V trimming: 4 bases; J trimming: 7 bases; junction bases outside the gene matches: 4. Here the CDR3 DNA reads TGCGCCAGCAGCCCGACAGGGGGCCGGCAGCCCCAGCATTTT. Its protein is CASSPTGGRQPQHF.

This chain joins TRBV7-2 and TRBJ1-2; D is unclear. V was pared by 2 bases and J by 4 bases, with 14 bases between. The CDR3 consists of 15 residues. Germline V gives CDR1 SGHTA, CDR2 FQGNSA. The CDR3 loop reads CASSLNPRGFYGYTF. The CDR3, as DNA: TGTGCCAGCAGCTTAAACCCTCGAGGGTTCTATGGCTACACCTTC.